This T cell receptor (beta chain) stems from a study of a mutant IDH1 vaccine in newly diagnosed glioma. Study-wide context: Beginning 4-6 weeks after radiotherapy alone, or with temozolomide cycles, vaccination took place.

Germline lookup yields CDR1 SGHVS and CDR2 FQNEAQ. The V and J ends lost 5 bases and 5 bases, in that order; junction bases with no gene match: 4. CDR3 length equals 14 residues. Documented time point: week 35, safety follow-up. Every single dose of the vaccine, 300 ug of mutant IDH1 20-mer peptide, came with topical imiquimod. New WHO grade 3 or 4 astrocytomas that were IDH1-mutant and ATRX-lost had been found in donors. Concerning this clone itself: The antigen is unknown.

Some clones are missing from TCRdb's copy, which holds only in-frame ones; the method was immunoSEQ multiplex PCR. Found here are around 57,000 clones, roughly 80% of them singletons; the top ten hold over 3.5%. The chain carries TRBV7-8 and TRBJ2-7, with 12 nucleotides matching TRBD1. This TCR was recovered from a man aged 25-40 years with glioma. The sample in question was PBMCs, obtained from a glioma patient whose treatment included an IDH1 peptide vaccine. For the CDR3, the DNA is TGTGCCAGCAGCGCCGGGACAGGGGGCAACGAGCAGTACTTC. The encoded protein is CASSAGTGGNEQYF.